This T cell receptor beta chain was captured in a study of blood T cell repertoires in COVID-19. Overall study context: Some COVID-19 samples were acute and others convalescent; all came from the United States, Italy and Spain. Sample material is recorded as cDNA or gDNA derived from T cells, B-cell-depleted T cells, or PBMCs.

The ends lost 2 bases at V and 2 bases at J; junction bases unmatched: 3. The germline V gene encodes CDR1 SGHRS and CDR2 YFSETQ. This CDR3 comprises 15 residues. In the authors' workflow: Amplified reference gene primers provided the basis for estimating nucleated cell counts. Measured with immunoSEQ multiplex PCR; TCRdb has only the in-frame clones, and not every one. V, J and clone size derive from that table, while D and trimming were established from the DNA sequence. The sample lists about 63,000 clones, 88% occurring once. This sequence originates from a human donor in a cohort sampled during active COVID-19. The chain joins TRBV5-1 to TRBJ2-2, with 7 bases identical to TRBD2. The specimen sequenced was peripheral blood. CDR3 DNA: TGCGCCAGCAGCTTAAGACTAGCAAACACCGGGGAGCTGTTTTTT. It yields the protein CASSLRLANTGELFF. The full variable domain, with the rest looked up from reference TRBV5-1 and TRBJ2-2, is KAGVTQTPRYLIKTRGQQVTLSCSPISGHRSVSWYQQTPGQGLQFLFEYFSETQRNKGNFPGRFSGRQFSNSRSEMNVSTLELGDSALYLCASSLRLANTGELFFGEGSRLTVL.